Each of the 2 T cell receptor beta chains below was sequenced from the same sample in a study of cytomegalovirus exposure and HLA in healthy donors. Primers: 60 Vbeta forward and 13 Jbeta reverse. TCRdb's copy holds only in-frame clones and misses some; the assay was immunoSEQ multiplex PCR. The top ten clones hold roughly 20% of a sample with some 110,000 clones, approximately 80% of them seen once. The sequenced material came from PBMCs. These receptors were collected from a man in his thirties or forties in good health and CMV-seropositive.

The chain recombines TRBV5-6 with TRBJ2-2; the match to TRBD2 covers 15 bases. This CDR3 is 18 amino acids long. Germline V gene lookup returns CDR1 SGHDT and CDR2 YYEEEE. The V and J ends lost 4 bases and 3 bases, in that order; junction bases with no gene match: 7. The CDR3 DNA follows: TGTGCCAGCAGCCCCACCGGGACTAGCGGGAGGTACACCGGGGAGCTGTTTTTT. Translation gives CASSPTGTSGRYTGELFF.

This sequence joins TRBV30 and TRBJ2-2, with D possibly TRBD2 on 6 matching bases. The germline V and J ends were trimmed by 0 bases and 3 bases, with 8 bases remaining between them. The CDR3 consists of 14 residues. Germline V gene lookup returns CDR1 GTSNPN and CDR2 SVGIG (reference sequence). The CDR3: CAWSVGGHTGELFF. The DNA for the CDR3 is TGTGCCTGGAGTGTCGGGGGACACACCGGGGAGCTGTTTTTT.